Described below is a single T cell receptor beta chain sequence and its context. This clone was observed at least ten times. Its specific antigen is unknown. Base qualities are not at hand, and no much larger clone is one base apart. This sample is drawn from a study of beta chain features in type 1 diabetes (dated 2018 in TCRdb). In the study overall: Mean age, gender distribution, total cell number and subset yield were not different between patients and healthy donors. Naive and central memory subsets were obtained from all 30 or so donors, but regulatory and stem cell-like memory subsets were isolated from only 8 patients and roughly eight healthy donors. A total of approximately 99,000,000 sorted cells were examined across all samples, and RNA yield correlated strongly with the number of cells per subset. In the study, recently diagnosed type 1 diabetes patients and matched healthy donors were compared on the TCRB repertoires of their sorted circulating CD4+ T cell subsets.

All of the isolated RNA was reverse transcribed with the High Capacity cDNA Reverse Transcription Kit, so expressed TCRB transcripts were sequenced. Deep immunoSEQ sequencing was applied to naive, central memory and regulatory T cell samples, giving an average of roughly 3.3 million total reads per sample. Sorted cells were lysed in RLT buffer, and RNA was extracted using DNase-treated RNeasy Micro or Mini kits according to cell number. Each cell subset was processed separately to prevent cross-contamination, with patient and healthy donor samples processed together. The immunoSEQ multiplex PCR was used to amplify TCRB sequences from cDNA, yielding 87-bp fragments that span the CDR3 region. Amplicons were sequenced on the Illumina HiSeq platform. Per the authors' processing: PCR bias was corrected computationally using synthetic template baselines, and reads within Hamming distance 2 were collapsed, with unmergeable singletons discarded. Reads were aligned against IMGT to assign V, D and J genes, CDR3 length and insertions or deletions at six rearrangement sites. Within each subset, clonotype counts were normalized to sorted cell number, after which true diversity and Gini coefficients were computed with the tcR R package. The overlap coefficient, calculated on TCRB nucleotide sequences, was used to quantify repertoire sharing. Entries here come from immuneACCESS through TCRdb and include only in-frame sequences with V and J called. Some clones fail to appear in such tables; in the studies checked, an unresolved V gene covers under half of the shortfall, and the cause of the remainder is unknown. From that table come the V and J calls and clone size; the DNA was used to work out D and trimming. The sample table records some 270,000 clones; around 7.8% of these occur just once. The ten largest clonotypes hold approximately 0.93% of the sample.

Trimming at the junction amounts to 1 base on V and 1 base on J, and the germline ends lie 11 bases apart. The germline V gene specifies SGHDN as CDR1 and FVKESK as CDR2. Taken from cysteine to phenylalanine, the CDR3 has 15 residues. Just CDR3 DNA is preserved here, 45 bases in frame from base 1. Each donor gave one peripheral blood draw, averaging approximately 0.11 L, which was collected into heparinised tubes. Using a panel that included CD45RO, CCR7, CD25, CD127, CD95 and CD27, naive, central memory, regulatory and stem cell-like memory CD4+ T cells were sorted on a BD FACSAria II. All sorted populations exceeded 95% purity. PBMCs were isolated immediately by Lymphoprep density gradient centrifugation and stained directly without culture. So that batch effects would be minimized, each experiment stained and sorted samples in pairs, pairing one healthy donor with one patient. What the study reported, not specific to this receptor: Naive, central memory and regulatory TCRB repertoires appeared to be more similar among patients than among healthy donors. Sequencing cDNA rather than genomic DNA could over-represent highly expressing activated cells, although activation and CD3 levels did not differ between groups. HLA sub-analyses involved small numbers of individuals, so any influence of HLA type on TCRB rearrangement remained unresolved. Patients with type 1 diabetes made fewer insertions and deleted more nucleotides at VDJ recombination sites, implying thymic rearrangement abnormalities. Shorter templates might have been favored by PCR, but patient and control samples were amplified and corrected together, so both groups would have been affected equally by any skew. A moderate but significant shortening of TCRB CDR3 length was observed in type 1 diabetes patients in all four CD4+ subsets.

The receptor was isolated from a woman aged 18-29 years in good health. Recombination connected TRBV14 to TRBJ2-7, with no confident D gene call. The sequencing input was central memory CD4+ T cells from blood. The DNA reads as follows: TGTGCCAGCAGCCAAGGCTTAGGCAGTTCCTACGAGCAGTACTTC. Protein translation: CASSQGLGSSYEQYF.